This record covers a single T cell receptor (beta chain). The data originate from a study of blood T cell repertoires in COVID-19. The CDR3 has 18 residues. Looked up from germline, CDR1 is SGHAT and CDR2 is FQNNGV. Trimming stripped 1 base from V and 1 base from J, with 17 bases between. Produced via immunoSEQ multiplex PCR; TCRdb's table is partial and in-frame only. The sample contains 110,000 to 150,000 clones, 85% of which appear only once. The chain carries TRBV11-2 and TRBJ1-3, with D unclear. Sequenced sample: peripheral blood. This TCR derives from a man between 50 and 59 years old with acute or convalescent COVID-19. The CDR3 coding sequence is TGTGCCAGCAGCTTAGGCGGACTATCGTCAGTGTCTGGAAACACCATATATTTT. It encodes CASSLGGLSSVSGNTIYF.